One and the same sample provided the 22 T cell receptor beta chains below, sequenced in a study of read filtering for tumor transcriptome and immune sequencing. The library was built from approximately 400 ng RNA with molecular barcoded adaptors for alpha/delta and beta/gamma chains. TCRdb reanalysed the reads using MiXCR and keeps one entry per CDR3 protein. The sample consists of approximately 65,000 distinct CDR3 sequences, approximately 14% of them appearing once. The sequenced sample was a population of CD138-negative cells sorted from bone marrow. All receptors come from a donor at least 40 years old with multiple myeloma.

In regard to this clonotype: The junction differs from germline at one of its ends, possibly a read error. The chain links TRBV4-1 to TRBJ2-7, with 9 bases aligning to TRBD2. There are 15 residues in the CDR3. The germline CDR1 and CDR2 sequences are MGHRA and YSYEKL. The CDR3 is CASSPYGGRAYELYF. The CDR3 DNA sequence: TGCGCCAGCAGCCCTTATGGCGGGAGGGCCTACGAGCTGTACTTC.

This clonotype came up many times. The chain couples TRBV6-6 to TRBJ2-3; 12 bases align to TRBD2. J was trimmed by 2 bases and V by 5 bases; bases with no gene match: 5. Germline CDR1 MNHNY, CDR2 SVGAGI (reference sequence). The CDR3 loop spans 16 amino acids. The CDR3 sequence: CASSHLAGGHTDTQYF. The DNA of the CDR3 is TGTGCCAGCAGTCACCTAGCGGGAGGGCACACAGATACGCAGTATTTT.

V gene TRBV28 combines with J gene TRBJ2-3; 7 bases fit TRBD1. This CDR3 contains 15 residues. Per the germline V gene, CDR1 is MDHEN and CDR2 is SYDVKM. After removal of 11 bases from V and 2 bases from J, the junction contained 13 bases not matched to a gene. This chain's CDR3 is CAGDPGQQFTDTQYF. CDR3 DNA sequence: TGTGCCGGCGATCCGGGACAGCAATTCACAGATACGCAGTATTTT.

About this clonotype: This may stem from a read error, because a much larger clone lies one nucleotide away. The conserved final phenylalanine or tryptophan is absent from the CDR3, which likely points to a read error. The rearrangement uses TRBV7-9 and TRBJ2-5, with 7 bases identical to TRBD2. This CDR3 is 15 amino acids long. CDR1 is SEHNR, CDR2 FQNEAQ, per germline (reference sequence). Germline trimming cut 5 bases from V and 1 base from J; bases unmatched to any gene: 7. The CDR3 coding sequence is TGTGCCAGCAGCCCCGGGACTATCCTCCAAGAGACCCAGTACCTC. Residues: CASSPGTILQETQYL.

The chain joins TRBV20-1 to TRBJ2-2, with no clear D. V was cut by 3 bases and J by 8 bases, with 19 bases left in between. This CDR3 is built from 15 residues. CDR1 DFQATT and CDR2 SNEGSKA come from the germline V gene (reference sequence). The CDR3 DNA sequence: TGCAGTGCTAGGGAGTCCCTAGGATTAACTGGGGAGCTGTTTTTT. Its translation is CSARESLGLTGELFF.

This clonotype was found many times. V is TRBV5-1 and J is TRBJ1-2; D not resolved. V lost 4 bases and J lost 4, with 11 bases in between. The length of the CDR3 is 13 residues. Germline loops: CDR1 SGHRS, CDR2 YFSETQ. The CDR3 loop is CASSKMEIYGYTF. CDR3 coding DNA: TGCGCCAGCAGCAAAATGGAGATCTATGGCTACACCTTC.

This clonotype was counted many times. J is TRBJ2-1 and V is TRBV20-1; TRBD2 matches 10 bases. Trimming at V came to 5 bases and at J to 4 bases, leaving 8 bases not matched to a gene. Per the germline V gene, CDR1 is DFQATT and CDR2 is SNEGSKA (reference sequence). The CDR3 loop spans 15 amino acids. The CDR3 spells CSAHPPSGGYNEQFF. The CDR3 bases are TGCAGTGCTCACCCTCCTAGCGGGGGATACAATGAGCAGTTCTTC.

On this clonotype itself: Relative to the germline gene, one junction end is altered; a read error may explain this. The chain joins TRBV20-1 to TRBJ2-3; D is possibly TRBD2 (5 bases). CDR1 DFQATT and CDR2 SNEGSKA come from the germline V gene (reference sequence). The CDR3 length is 12 residues. The CDR3 loop is CSDSSGTDTQYF. CDR3 nucleotide sequence: TGCAGTGATAGCAGCGGCACGGATACGCAGTATTTT.

This clonotype was recorded at least ten times. The V gene is TRBV7-2, the J gene TRBJ2-5; 14 bases agree with TRBD2. The CDR3 loop spans 17 amino acids. With V trimmed by 6 bases and J by 3 bases, 9 bases remained unmatched. Germline loops: CDR1 SGHTA, CDR2 FQGNSA. The CDR3: CASRGLAGEWWKETQYF. The CDR3 nucleotides are TGTGCCAGCAGGGGACTAGCGGGAGAGTGGTGGAAAGAGACCCAGTACTTC.

Ten or more counts support this clonotype. V usage is TRBV2 and J usage is TRBJ2-1; no clear D gene. This CDR3 has 13 residues. V shed 2 bases and J shed 5 bases, with 7 bases lying between them. Germline CDR1 is SNHLY and CDR2 is FYNNEI. For the CDR3, the DNA is TGTGCCAGCAGTGAAAGAATGGACAATGAGCAGTTCTTC. Its protein product is CASSERMDNEQFF.

This clonotype occurred many times. This rearrangement joins TRBV7-9 to TRBJ2-6; D perhaps matches TRBD1 (6 bases). The CDR3 runs 18 residues. From germline, CDR1 is SEHNR and CDR2 FQNEAQ (reference sequence). V was pared by 8 bases and J by 1 base, with 21 bases between. In DNA, the CDR3 is TGTGCCAGCGGAAACAGGGTCACGCCACAATCTGGGGCCAACGTCCTGACTTTC. It codes for CASGNRVTPQSGANVLTF.

The sample holds many counts of this clonotype. The DNA of the CDR3 is TGTGCCAGCAGTATGACAGGAAACTCACCCCTCCACTTT. It specifies CASSMTGNSPLHF. The chain links TRBV28 to TRBJ1-6, with a weak D call TRBD1 (6 bases). V lost 5 bases and J 10 bases, leaving 12 bases between the germline ends. CDR1 and CDR2 (germline): MDHEN, SYDVKM. The CDR3 spans 13 residues.

Ten or more counts support this clonotype. V gene TRBV11-2 combines with J gene TRBJ1-1; a possible D gene is TRBD1 (6 bases). Looked up from germline, CDR1 is SGHAT and CDR2 is FQNNGV. This CDR3 region has 14 residues. V lost 3 bases and J 0 bases, leaving 8 bases between the germline ends. CDR3 sequence (DNA): TGTGCCAGCAGCTTGACAGGAGTGAACACTGAAGCTTTCTTT. This sequence encodes CASSLTGVNTEAFF. Variable domain in full (rest from reference TRBV11-2 and TRBJ1-1): EAGVAQSPRYKIIEKRQSVAFWCNPISGHATLYWYQQILGQGPKLLIQFQNNGVVDDSQLPKDRFSAERLKGVDSTLKIQPAKLEDSAVYLCASSLTGVNTEAFFGQGTRLTVV.

This clonotype showed up many times. V and J are TRBV7-9 and TRBJ1-2, with D hard to call. Germline lookup yields CDR1 SEHNR and CDR2 FQNEAQ (reference sequence). CDR3 length equals 13 residues. V was cut by 2 bases and J by 8 bases, with 12 bases left in between. CDR3 loop: CASSLIRGEGYTF. The DNA for the CDR3 is TGTGCCAGCAGCTTAATCAGAGGCGAAGGCTACACCTTC.

In its sample, this clonotype was seen a few times. A much larger clone differs from this one at a single base, so this may be a read error. The chain employs TRBV7-9 and TRBJ1-2; 11 bases agree with TRBD1. Losses at the gene ends were 6 bases for V and 8 bases for J; bases not matched to a gene: 8. This CDR3 region has 14 residues. The germline V gene has CDR1 SEHNR and CDR2 FQNEAQ (reference sequence). This chain's CDR3 is CASRARTGGRGYTF. The CDR3 DNA sequence: TGTGCCAGCAGAGCTAGGACAGGGGGCCGAGGCTACACCTTC. The variable domain in full, with the rest retrieved from reference TRBV7-9 and TRBJ1-2, is DTGVSQNPRHKITKRGQNVTFRCDPISEHNRLYWYRQTLGQGPEFLTYFQNEAQLEKSRLLSDRFSAERPKGSFSTLEIQRTEQGDSAMYLCASRARTGGRGYTFGSGTRLTVV.

This clonotype has ten or more counts. The rearrangement uses TRBV29-1 and TRBJ1-1, with D possibly TRBD1 on 6 matching bases. The CDR3 runs to 13 residues. Trimming shortened V by 6 bases and J by 0 bases, and 11 bases separated the two germline ends. Germline CDR1 and CDR2: SQVTM and ANQGSEA. The CDR3 DNA reads as TGCAGCGTGGGCAGGGGTCTGAACACTGAAGCTTTCTTT. Translating gives CSVGRGLNTEAFF.

This clonotype was observed at least ten times. The rearrangement links TRBV4-1 to TRBJ2-3; D perhaps matches TRBD1 (5 bases). The V gene's germline CDR1 is MGHRA and CDR2 YSYEKL. Trimming stripped 0 bases from V and 3 bases from J, with 16 bases between. The CDR3 covers 17 residues. The DNA for the CDR3 is TGCGCCAGCAGCCAAGAGATACCAGGGATGAGTACAGATACGCAGTATTTT. It translates to CASSQEIPGMSTDTQYF.

The table lists this clonotype with many counts. This rearrangement joins TRBV27 to TRBJ2-1, with D unresolved. Trimming took 2 bases from V and 4 from J, leaving 21 bases between them. The germline V gene has CDR1 MNHEY and CDR2 SMNVEV (reference sequence). The CDR3 contains 18 residues. The CDR3 spells CASSLRAIGRSLYNEQFF. DNA of the CDR3: TGTGCCAGCAGTTTAAGAGCGATAGGGCGGAGTCTTTACAATGAGCAGTTCTTC.

This clonotype was observed at least ten times. The chain joins TRBV30 to TRBJ2-1, with a possible D match to TRBD2 (6 bases). Trimming stripped 4 bases from V and 2 bases from J, with 12 bases between. The CDR3 has 14 residues. Germline V gene sequence: CDR1 GTSNPN, CDR2 SVGIG (reference sequence). The CDR3 reads CAWKGREPYNEQFF. In nucleotides, the CDR3 is TGTGCCTGGAAGGGCCGGGAGCCCTACAATGAGCAGTTCTTC.

This clonotype has a count of ten or more. CDR3 residues: CASTRGQGQNTEAFF. For the CDR3, the DNA is TGTGCCAGCACCCGGGGTCAGGGTCAGAACACTGAAGCTTTCTTT. This chain uses TRBV12-3 or TRBV12-4 with TRBJ1-1; possibly TRBD1 for D (5 bases). The CDR3 is made up of 15 amino acids. Trimming removed 7 bases from V and 1 base from J, with 16 bases in between.

The chain joins TRBV27 to TRBJ2-5, with 7 positions matching TRBD2. Germline assignment: CDR1 MNHEY and CDR2 SMNVEV (reference sequence). Trimming cost V 3 bases and J 5 bases; bases outside gene matches: 6. The length of the CDR3 is 14 residues. In DNA form, the CDR3 reads TGTGCCAGCAGTTTTGGCGGGAGTTGGGAGACCCAGTACTTC. This gives the protein CASSFGGSWETQYF.

This clonotype was recorded many times. The V gene is TRBV10-3, the J gene TRBJ2-1; the D call may be TRBD1 or TRBD2 (7 bases each). Deletions cut 8 bases from V and 7 bases from J, with 33 bases between. Germline V gene sequence: CDR1 ENHRY, CDR2 SYGVKD. This CDR3 region has 19 residues. CDR3 nucleotides: TGTGCCATCGGGAACCAGGGGGTGAGGGGGGGAGAGACAATGAATGAGCAGTTCTTC. Translating gives CAIGNQGVRGGETMNEQFF.